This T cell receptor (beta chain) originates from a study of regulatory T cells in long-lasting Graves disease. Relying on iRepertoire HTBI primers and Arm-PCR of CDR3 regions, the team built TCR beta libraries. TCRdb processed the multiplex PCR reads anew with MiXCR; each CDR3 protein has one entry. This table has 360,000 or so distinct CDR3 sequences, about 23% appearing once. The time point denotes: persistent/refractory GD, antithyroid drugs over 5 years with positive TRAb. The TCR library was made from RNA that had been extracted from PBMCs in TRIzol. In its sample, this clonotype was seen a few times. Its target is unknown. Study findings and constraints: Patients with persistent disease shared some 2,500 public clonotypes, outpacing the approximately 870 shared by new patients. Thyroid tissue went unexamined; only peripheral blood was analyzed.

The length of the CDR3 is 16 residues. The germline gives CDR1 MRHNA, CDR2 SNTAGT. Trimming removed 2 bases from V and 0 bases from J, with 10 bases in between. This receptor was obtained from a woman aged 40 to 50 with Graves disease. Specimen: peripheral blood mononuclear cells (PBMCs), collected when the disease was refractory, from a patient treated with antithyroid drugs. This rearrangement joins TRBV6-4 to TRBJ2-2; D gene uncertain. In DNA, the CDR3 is TGTGCCAGCAGTGACCGTTGGCGGACGAACACCGGGGAGCTGTTTTTT. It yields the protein CASSDRWRTNTGELFF.